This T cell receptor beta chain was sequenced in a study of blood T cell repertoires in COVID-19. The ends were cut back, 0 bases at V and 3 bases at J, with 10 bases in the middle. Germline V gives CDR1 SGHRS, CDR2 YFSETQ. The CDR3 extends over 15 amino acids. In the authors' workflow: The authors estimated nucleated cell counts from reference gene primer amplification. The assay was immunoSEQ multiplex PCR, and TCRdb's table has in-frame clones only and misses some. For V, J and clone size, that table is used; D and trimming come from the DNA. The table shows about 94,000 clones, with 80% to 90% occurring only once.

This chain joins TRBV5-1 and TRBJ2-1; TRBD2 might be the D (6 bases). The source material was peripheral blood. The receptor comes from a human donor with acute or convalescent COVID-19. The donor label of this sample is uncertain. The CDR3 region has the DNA TGCGCCAGCAGCTTGGGGCAGGGACTCTACAATGAGCAGTTCTTC. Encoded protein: CASSLGQGLYNEQFF.